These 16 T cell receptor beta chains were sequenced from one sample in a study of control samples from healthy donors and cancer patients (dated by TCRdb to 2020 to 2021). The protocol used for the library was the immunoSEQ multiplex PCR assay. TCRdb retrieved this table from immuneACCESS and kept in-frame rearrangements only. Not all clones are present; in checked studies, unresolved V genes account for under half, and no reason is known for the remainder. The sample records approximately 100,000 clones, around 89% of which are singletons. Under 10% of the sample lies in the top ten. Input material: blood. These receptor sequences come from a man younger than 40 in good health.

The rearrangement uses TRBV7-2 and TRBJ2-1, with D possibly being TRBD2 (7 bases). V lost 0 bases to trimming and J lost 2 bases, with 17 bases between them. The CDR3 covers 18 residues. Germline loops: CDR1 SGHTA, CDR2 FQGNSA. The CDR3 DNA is TGTGCCAGCAGCTTAGCGGGAACAAGCGGGACAACCTACAATGAGCAGTTCTTC. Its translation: CASSLAGTSGTTYNEQFF.

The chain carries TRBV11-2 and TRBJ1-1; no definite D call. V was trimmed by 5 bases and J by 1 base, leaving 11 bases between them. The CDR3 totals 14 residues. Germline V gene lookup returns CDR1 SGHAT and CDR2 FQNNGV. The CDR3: CASSRYGGNTEAFF. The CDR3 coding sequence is TGTGCCAGCAGCCGCTACGGAGGGAACACTGAAGCTTTCTTT.

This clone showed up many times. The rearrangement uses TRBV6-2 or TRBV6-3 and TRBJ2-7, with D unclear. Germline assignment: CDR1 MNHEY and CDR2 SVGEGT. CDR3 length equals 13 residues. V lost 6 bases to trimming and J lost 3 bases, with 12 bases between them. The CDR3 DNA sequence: TGTGCCAGCAGCTCGACTGAGCTCTACGAGCAGTACTTC. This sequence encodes CASSSTELYEQYF.

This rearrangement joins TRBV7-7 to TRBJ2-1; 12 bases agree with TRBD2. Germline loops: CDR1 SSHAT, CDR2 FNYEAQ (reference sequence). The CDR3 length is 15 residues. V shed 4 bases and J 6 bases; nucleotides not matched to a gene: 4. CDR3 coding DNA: TGTGCCAGCAGCTCGGGGACTAGCGGGTTCAATGAGCAGTTCTTC. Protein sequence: CASSSGTSGFNEQFF.

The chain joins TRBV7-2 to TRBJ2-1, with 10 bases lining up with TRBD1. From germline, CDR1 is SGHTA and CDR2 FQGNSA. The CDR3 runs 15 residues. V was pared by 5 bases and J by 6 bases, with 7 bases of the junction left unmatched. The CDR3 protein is CASSPGTGAGNEQFF. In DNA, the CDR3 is TGTGCCAGCAGCCCCGGGACAGGGGCGGGCAATGAGCAGTTCTTC.

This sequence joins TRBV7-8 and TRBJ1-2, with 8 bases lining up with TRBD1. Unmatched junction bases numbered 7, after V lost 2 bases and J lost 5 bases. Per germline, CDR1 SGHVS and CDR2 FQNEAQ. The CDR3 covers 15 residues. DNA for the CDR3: TGTGCCAGCAGCTTATCAGGGGGCGGTTCGTATGGCTACACCTTC. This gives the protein CASSLSGGGSYGYTF.

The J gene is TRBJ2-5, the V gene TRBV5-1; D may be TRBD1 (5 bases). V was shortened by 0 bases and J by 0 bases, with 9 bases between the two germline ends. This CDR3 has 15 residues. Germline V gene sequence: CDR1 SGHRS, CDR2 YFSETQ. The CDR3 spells CASSLVGANQETQYF. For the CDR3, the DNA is TGCGCCAGCAGCTTGGTAGGGGCCAACCAAGAGACCCAGTACTTC.

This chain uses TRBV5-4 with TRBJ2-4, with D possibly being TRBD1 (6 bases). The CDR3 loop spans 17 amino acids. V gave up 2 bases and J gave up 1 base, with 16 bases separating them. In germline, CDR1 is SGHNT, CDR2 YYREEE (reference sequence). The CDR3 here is CASSFGSGETAKNIQYF. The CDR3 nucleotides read TGTGCCAGCAGCTTCGGGTCAGGGGAGACTGCCAAAAACATTCAGTACTTC.

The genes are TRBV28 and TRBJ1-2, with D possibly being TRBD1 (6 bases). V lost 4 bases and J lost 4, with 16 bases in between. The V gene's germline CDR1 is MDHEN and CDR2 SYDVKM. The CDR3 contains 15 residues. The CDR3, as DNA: TGTGCCAGCAGTTCCACCGGGGGGGCGGCCTATGGCTACACCTTC. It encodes CASSSTGGAAYGYTF.

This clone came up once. The CDR3 region is CASSQRGGRFTEAFF. DNA for the CDR3: TGTGCCAGCAGCCAACGGGGGGGACGTTTCACTGAAGCTTTCTTT. The V call is TRBV7-2, the J call TRBJ1-1; a weak D match, TRBD1 (5 bases). Per the germline V gene, CDR1 is SGHTA and CDR2 is FQGNSA. The CDR3 consists of 15 residues. V was pared by 5 bases and J by 4 bases, with 17 bases between.

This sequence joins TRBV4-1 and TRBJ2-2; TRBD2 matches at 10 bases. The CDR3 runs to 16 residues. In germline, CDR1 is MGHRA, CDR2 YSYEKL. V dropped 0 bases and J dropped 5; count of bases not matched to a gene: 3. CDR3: CASSQDPSGGTGELFF. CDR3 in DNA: TGCGCCAGCAGCCAAGACCCTAGCGGGGGTACCGGGGAGCTGTTTTTT.

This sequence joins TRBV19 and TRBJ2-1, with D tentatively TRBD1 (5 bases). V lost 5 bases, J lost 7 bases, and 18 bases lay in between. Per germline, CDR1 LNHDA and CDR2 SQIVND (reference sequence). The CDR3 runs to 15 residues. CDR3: CASSVNQGRGNEQFF. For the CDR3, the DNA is TGTGCCAGTAGTGTGAACCAGGGTCGCGGTAATGAGCAGTTCTTC.

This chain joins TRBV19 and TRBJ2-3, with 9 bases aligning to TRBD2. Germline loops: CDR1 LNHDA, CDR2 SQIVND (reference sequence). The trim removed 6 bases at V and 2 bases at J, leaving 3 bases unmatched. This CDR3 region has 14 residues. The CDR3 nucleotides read TGTGCCAGTAGCCCTAGCGGGATCACAGATACGCAGTATTTT. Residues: CASSPSGITDTQYF. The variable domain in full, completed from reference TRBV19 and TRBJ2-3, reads DGGITQSPKYLFRKEGQNVTLSCEQNLNHDAMYWYRQDPGQGLRLIYYSQIVNDFQKGDIAEGYSVSREKKESFPLTVTSAQKNPTAFYLCASSPSGITDTQYFGPGTRLTVL.

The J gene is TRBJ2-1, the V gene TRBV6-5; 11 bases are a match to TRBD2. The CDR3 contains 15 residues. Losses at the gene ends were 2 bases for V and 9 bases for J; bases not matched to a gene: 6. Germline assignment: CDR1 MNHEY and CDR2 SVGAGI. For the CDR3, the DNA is TGTGCCAGCAGTTACCTAGCGGGAGGCCGTGGTGAGCAGTTCTTC. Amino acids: CASSYLAGGRGEQFF.

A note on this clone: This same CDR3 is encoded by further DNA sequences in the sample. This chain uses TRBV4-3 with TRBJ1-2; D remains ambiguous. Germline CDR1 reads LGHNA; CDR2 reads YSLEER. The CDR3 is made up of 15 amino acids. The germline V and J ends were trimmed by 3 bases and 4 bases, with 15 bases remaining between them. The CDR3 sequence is CASSQDSTDPYGYTF. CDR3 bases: TGCGCCAGCAGCCAGGATTCGACGGACCCCTATGGCTACACCTTC.

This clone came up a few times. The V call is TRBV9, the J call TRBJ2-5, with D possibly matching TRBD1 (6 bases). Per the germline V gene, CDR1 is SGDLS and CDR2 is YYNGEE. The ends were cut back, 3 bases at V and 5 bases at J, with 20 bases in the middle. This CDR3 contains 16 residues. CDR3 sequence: CASSATQGQASETQYF. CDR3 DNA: TGTGCCAGCAGCGCGACACAGGGCCAGGCATCCGAGACCCAGTACTTC.